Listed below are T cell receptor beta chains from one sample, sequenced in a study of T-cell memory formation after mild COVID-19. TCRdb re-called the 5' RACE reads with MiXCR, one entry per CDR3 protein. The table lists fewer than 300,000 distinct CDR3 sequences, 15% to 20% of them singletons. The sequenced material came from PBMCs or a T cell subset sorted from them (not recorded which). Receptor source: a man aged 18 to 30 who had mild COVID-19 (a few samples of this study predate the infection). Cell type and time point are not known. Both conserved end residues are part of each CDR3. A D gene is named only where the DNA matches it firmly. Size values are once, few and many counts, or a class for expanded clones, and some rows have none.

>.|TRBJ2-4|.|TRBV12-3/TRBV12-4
TGTGCCAGCAGTACGACGCCACTAGCCAAAAACATTCAGTACTTC
CASSTTPLAKNIQYF
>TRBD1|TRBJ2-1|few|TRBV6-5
TGTGCCAGCAGACAGGGGTCTAATTCCGGTGAGCAGTTCTTC
CASRQGSNSGEQFF
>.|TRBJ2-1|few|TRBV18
TGTGCCAGCTCACCTCAGGAAAATGAGCAGTTCTTC
CASSPQENEQFF
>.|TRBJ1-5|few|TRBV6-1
TGTGCCAGCAGTGACGGGACGGCGGTTGGTCAGCCCCAGCATTTT
CASSDGTAVGQPQHF
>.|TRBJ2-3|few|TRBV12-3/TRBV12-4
TGTGCCAGCAGTTCCGCCATAGCGGCTAGGGATACGCAGTATTTT
CASSSAIAARDTQYF
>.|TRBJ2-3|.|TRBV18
TGTGCCAGCTCACCCCCGACCACAGATACGCAGTATTTT
CASSPPTTDTQYF
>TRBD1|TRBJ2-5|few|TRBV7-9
TGTGCCAGCAGCCGAAGGCAAAGGGGGCTGGGGGAGACCCAGTACTTC
CASSRRQRGLGETQYF
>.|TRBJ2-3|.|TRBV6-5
TGTGCCAGCAGTTATCGAGACCGCACAGATACGCAGTATTTT
CASSYRDRTDTQYF
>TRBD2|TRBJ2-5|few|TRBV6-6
TGTGCCAGCAGTTACACGGCAGCGGGAGAAGAGACCCAGTACTTC
CASSYTAAGEETQYF
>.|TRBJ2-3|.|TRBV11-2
TGTGCCAGCAGGAAGGCAGCGAGCACAGATACGCAGTATTTT
CASRKAASTDTQYF
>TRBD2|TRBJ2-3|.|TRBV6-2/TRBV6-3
TGTGCCAGCAGCCAAGCGACCATAGCGGGGGTCACAGATACGCAGTATTTT
CASSQATIAGVTDTQYF
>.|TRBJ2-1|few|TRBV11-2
TGTGCCAGCAGCTTACGGGGTGGGGACAATGAGCAGTTCTTC
CASSLRGGDNEQFF
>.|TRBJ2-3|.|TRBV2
TGTGCCAGCGGGGGCTGGGGAGATACGCAGTATTTT
CASGGWGDTQYF
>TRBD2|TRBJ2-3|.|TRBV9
TGTGCCAGCAGCGCCAACCTCGCACTACTAGCGGATACGCAGTATTTT
CASSANLALLADTQYF
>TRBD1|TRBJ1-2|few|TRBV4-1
TGCGCCAGCAGCCAAGACCAGGGGGAAGCTTACGGCTACACCTTC
CASSQDQGEAYGYTF